This is a list of T cell receptor beta chains from one sample in a study of vaccination effects on CD4 cells after COVID-19. Antigens of these TCRs are unknown. Profiling relied on immunoSEQ multiplex PCR, and the TCRdb table lists in-frame clones only, not all of them. The sample includes tens of thousands of clones, 74% of them seen just once. This sample comprised CD4+ T cells from PBMCs cultured with HCoV-229E spike peptides, obtained after COVID-19 vaccination. All receptors come from a human donor who received a COVID-19 vaccine. Each CDR3 is given with its conserved first and last residue. D genes are given only for firm matches. Size is omitted from some rows. Given values are once, few, many or a class for expanded clones.

TRBD2,TRBJ2-3,once,TRBV9,TGTGCCAGCAGCGTTTCCAGCGGGGGGAGCCCAGATACGCAGTATTTT,CASSVSSGGSPDTQYF
NA,TRBJ1-2,once,TRBV5-1,TGCGCCAGCAGCTTGGCTGTCGTGGGCTCTGGCTACACCTTC,CASSLAVVGSGYTF
NA,TRBJ2-1,NA,TRBV18,TGTGCCAGCTCACAGTCAGGGGGGTCCTACAATGAGCAGTTCTTC,CASSQSGGSYNEQFF
NA,TRBJ2-1,NA,TRBV6-5,TGTGCCAGCACCGGGAAAGGCGGCAATGAGCAGTTCTTC,CASTGKGGNEQFF
NA,TRBJ1-5,NA,TRBV6-5,TGTGCCAGCAGTTACGGTGGTGGCAATCAGCCCCAGCATTTT,CASSYGGGNQPQHF
TRBD1,TRBJ2-3,NA,TRBV19,TGTGCCAGTAGGTGGACAGGGGCCACAGATACGCAGTATTTT,CASRWTGATDTQYF
NA,TRBJ2-2,NA,TRBV7-9,TGTGCCAGCAGCTTTGTGGGGGGTAGCACCGGGGAGCTGTTTTTT,CASSFVGGSTGELFF
NA,TRBJ1-2,once,TRBV23-1,TGCGCCAGCAACACTGCGGGGACGAACTATGGCTACACCTTC,CASNTAGTNYGYTF
NA,TRBJ1-5,NA,TRBV5-1,TGCGCCAGCAGCTGGGACCGACAGTCGCCCCAGCATTTT,CASSWDRQSPQHF
TRBD1,TRBJ1-1,NA,TRBV10-2,TGCGCCAGCAGTGAATCAGGGGGGACTGAAGCTTTCTTT,CASSESGGTEAFF
NA,TRBJ2-3,NA,TRBV29-1,TGCAGCGTTGAATACAGGAGCACAGATACGCAGTATTTT,CSVEYRSTDTQYF
TRBD2,TRBJ2-2,few,TRBV9,TGTGCCAGCAGCTCCCCGTCTAGCGGGGAGAGGCCCGGGGAGCTGTTTTTT,CASSSPSSGERPGELFF
NA,TRBJ2-5,NA,TRBV24-1,TGTGCCACCGGGGGGACGGGGGCCCAAGAGACCCAGTACTTC,CATGGTGAQETQYF
TRBD1,TRBJ1-3,NA,TRBV30,TGTGCCTGGAGTCGGACAGGGAACGCTGGAAACACCATATATTTT,CAWSRTGNAGNTIYF
NA,TRBJ1-1,NA,TRBV7-8,TGTGCCAGCAGCTTCTATTCGAACACTGAAGCTTTCTTT,CASSFYSNTEAFF
TRBD1,TRBJ1-5,NA,TRBV19,TGTGCCAGTAGTAAGGGACAGGGGAATGGCAATCAGCCCCAGCATTTT,CASSKGQGNGNQPQHF
TRBD2,TRBJ2-5,NA,TRBV30,TGTGCCTCAGCCGGGGGAGCGGGGGGGCAAGAGACCCAGTACTTC,CASAGGAGGQETQYF